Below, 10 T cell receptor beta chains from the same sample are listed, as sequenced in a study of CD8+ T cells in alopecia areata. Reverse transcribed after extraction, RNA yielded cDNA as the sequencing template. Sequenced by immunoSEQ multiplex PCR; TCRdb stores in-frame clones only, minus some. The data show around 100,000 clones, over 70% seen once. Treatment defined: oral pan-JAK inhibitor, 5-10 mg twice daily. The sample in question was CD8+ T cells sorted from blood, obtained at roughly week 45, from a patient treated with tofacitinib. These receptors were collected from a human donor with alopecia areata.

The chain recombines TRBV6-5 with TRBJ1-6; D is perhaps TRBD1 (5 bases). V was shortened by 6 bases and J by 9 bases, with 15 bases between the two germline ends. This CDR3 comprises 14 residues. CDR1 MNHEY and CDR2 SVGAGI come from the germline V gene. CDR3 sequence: CASSIGGGSSPLHF. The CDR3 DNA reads TGTGCCAGCAGCATTGGGGGTGGGTCTTCACCCCTCCACTTT.

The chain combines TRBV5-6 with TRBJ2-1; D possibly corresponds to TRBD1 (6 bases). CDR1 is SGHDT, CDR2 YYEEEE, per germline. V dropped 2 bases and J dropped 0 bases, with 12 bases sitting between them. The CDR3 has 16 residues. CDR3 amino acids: CASSFLQGSSYNEQFF. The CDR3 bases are TGTGCCAGCAGCTTCCTACAGGGAAGCTCCTACAATGAGCAGTTCTTC.

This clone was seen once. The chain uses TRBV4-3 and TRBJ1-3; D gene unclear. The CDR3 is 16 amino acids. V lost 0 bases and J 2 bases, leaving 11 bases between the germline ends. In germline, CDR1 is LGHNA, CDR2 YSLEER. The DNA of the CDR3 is TGCGCCAGCAGCCAAGATCGGAGGGAACCTGGAAACACCATATATTTT. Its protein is CASSQDRREPGNTIYF.

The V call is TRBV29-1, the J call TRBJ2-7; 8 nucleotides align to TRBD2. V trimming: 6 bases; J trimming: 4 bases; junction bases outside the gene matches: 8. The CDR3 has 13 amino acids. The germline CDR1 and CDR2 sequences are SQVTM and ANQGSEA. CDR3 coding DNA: TGCAGCGTCCAGGGCAGCGGGGGATACGAGCAGTACTTC. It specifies CSVQGSGGYEQYF.

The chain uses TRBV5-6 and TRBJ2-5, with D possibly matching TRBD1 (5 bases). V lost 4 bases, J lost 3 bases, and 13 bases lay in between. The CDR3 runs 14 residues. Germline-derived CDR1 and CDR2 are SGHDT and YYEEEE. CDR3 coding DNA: TGTGCCAGCAGCCAAAGGGGCCGGAAAGAGACCCAGTACTTC. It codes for CASSQRGRKETQYF.

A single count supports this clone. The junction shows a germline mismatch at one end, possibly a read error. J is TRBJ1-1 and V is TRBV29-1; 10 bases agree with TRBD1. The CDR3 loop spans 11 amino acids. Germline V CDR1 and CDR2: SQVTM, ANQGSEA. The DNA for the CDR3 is TGCAGCGTTGAGGACAGGGGGTTTGAGCCTTTT. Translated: CSVEDRGFEPF.

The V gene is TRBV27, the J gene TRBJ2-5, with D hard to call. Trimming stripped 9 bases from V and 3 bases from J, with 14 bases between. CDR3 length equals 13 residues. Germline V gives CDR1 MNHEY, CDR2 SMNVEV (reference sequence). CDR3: CASAPDGEETQYF. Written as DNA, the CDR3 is TGTGCCAGTGCACCGGACGGAGAAGAGACCCAGTACTTC.

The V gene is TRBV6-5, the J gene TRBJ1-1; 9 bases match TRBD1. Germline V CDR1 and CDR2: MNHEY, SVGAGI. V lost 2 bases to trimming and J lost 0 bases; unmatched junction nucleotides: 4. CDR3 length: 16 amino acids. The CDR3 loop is CASSYGQGRMNTEAFF. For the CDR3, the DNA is TGTGCCAGCAGTTACGGACAGGGGAGGATGAACACTGAAGCTTTCTTT.

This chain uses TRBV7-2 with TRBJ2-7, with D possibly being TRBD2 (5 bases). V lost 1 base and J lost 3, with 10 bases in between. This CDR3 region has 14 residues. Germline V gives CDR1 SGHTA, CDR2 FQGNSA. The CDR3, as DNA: TGTGCCAGCAGCTTAGGGGATCGGGGCTACGAGCAGTACTTC. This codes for CASSLGDRGYEQYF.

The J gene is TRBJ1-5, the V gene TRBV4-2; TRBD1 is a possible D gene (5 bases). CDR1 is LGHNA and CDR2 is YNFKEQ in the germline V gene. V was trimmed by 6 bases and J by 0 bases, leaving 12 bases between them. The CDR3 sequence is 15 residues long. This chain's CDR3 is CASSPEGNSNQPQHF. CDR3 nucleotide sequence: TGTGCCAGCAGTCCGGAGGGGAATAGCAATCAGCCCCAGCATTTT.